These 6 T cell receptor beta chains were sequenced from one sample in a study of blood T cell repertoires in COVID-19. Sequenced by immunoSEQ multiplex PCR; TCRdb stores in-frame clones only, minus some. The sample has more than 250,000 clones, about 92% seen once. The sample was PBMCs or T cells enriched from blood (not recorded which). Source of these receptors: a woman in her twenties or thirties who had recovered from COVID-19.

V and J are TRBV7-2 and TRBJ2-7, with 8 bases lining up with TRBD1. The CDR3 covers 13 residues. The germline gives CDR1 SGHTA, CDR2 FQGNSA. V lost 5 bases and J lost 5; bases outside the gene matches: 5. This CDR3 reads CASSGQGGHEQYF. CDR3 bases: TGTGCCAGCAGCGGACAGGGAGGCCACGAGCAGTACTTC.

The rearrangement uses TRBV18 and TRBJ2-3; 9 nucleotides match TRBD2. Germline-derived CDR1 and CDR2 are KGHSH and LQKENI. The trim removed 3 bases at V and 6 bases at J, leaving 13 bases unmatched. This CDR3 comprises 17 residues. The CDR3 spells CASSPIGLASIADTQYF. The CDR3 DNA follows: TGTGCCAGCTCACCCATAGGACTAGCGTCCATCGCCGATACGCAGTATTTT.

The rearrangement uses TRBV24-1 and TRBJ1-1; D ambiguous. CDR3 length equals 14 residues. Germline V CDR1 and CDR2: KGHDR, SFDVKD. The V end was cut by 8 bases, the J end by 4 bases, with 16 bases between. Written as DNA, the CDR3 is TGTGCCACCATGGCGGGGAGTCTATCCACTGAAGCTTTCTTT. It codes for CATMAGSLSTEAFF.

This chain connects TRBV7-8 to TRBJ1-1; D uncertain. Trimming cost V 2 bases and J 0 bases, with 13 bases left between them. The CDR3 covers 16 residues. Per the germline V gene, CDR1 is SGHVS and CDR2 is FQNEAQ. CDR3 in DNA: TGTGCCAGCAGCTTAAATAGGCCGGGGTTGAACACTGAAGCTTTCTTT. It yields the protein CASSLNRPGLNTEAFF.

The chain recombines TRBV11-3 with TRBJ2-7; tentative D call: TRBD2 (5 bases). The germline V gene has CDR1 SGHNT and CDR2 YENEEA. The CDR3 totals 16 residues. Trimming removed 0 bases at V and 3 bases at J, with 15 bases between. CDR3 protein: CASSLDPRAGLYEQYF. The CDR3 DNA reads as TGTGCCAGCAGCTTAGATCCGCGGGCCGGGCTCTACGAGCAGTACTTC.

In the case of this clone: This same CDR3 is encoded by further DNA sequences in the sample. The chain combines TRBV28 with TRBJ1-5, with TRBD1 matching over 12 bases. The CDR3 contains 14 residues. Trimming cost V 3 bases and J 6 bases; bases outside gene matches: 0. Germline loops: CDR1 MDHEN, CDR2 SYDVKM. CDR3 coding DNA: TGTGCCAGCAGTTTGGGACAGGGGGCTCAGCCCCAGCATTTT. Translating it yields CASSLGQGAQPQHF.